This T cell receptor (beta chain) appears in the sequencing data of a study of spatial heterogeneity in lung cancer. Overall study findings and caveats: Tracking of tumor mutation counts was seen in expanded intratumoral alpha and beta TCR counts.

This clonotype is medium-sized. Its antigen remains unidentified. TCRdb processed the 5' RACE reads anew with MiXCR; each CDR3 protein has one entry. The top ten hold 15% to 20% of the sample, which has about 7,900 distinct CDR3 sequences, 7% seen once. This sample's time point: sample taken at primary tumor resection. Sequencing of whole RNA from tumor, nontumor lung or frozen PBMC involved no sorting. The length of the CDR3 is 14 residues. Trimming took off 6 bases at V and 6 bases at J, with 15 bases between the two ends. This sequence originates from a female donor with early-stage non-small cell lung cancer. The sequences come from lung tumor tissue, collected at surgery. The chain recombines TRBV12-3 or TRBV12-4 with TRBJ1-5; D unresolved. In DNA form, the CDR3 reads TGTGCCAGCAGCATAGACAAGGTGACTCAGCCCCAGCATTTT. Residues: CASSIDKVTQPQHF.